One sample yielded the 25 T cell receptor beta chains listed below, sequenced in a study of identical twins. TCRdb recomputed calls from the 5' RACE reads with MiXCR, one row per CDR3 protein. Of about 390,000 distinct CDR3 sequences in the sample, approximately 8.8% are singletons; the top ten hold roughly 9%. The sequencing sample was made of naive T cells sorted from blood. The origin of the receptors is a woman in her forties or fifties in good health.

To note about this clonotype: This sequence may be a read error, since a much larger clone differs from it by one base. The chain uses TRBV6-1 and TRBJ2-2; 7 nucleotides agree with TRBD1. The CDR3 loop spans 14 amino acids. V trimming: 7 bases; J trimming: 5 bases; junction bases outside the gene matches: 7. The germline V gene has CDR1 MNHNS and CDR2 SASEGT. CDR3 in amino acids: CASIRGQLTGELFF. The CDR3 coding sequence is TGTGCCAGCATCCGGGGACAGTTAACCGGGGAGCTGTTTTTT.

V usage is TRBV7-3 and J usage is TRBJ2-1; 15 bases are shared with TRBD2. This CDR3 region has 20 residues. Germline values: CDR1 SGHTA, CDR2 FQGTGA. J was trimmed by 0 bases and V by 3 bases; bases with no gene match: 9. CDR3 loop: CASSFAGTSGRTSSYNEQFF. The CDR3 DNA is TGTGCCAGCAGCTTCGCCGGGACTAGCGGGAGGACCAGCTCCTACAATGAGCAGTTCTTC.

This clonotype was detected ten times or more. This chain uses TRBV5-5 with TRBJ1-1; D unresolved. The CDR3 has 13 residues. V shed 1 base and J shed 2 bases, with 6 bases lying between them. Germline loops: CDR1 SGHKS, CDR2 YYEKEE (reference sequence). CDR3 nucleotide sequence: TGTGCCAGCAGCTTGATGGTAAACACTGAAGCTTTCTTT. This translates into CASSLMVNTEAFF.

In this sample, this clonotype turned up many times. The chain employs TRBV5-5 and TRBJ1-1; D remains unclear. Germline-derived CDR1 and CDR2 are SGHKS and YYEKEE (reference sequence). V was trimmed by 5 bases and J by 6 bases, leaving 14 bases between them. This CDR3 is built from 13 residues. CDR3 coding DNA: TGTGCCAGCAGAGACTGGGCCATACCTGAAGCTTTCTTT. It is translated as CASRDWAIPEAFF.

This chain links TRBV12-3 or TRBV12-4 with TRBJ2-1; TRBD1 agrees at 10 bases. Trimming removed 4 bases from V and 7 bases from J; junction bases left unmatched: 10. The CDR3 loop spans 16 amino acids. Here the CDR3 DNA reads TGTGCCAGCAGTTCCCCCGTCGGGACAGGGGATAATGAGCAGTTCTTC. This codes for CASSSPVGTGDNEQFF.

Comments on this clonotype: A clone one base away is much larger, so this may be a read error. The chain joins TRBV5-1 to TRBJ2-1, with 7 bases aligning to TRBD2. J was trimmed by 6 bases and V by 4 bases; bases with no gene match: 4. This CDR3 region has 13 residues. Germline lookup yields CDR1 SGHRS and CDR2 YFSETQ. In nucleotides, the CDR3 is TGCGCCAGCAGCCAGTCTAGCGGCAATGAGCAGTTCTTC. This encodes CASSQSSGNEQFF.

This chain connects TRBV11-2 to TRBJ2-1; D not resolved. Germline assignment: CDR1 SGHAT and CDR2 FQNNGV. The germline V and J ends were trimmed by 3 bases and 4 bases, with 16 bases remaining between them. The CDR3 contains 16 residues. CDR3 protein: CASSFRTLSIYNEQFF. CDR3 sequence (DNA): TGTGCCAGCAGCTTTCGGACCCTCTCTATTTACAATGAGCAGTTCTTC.

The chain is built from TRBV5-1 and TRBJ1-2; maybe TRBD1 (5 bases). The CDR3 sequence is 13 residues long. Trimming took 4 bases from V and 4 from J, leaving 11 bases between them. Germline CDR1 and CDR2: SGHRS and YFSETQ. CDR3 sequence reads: CASSPDRSYGYTF. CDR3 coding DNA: TGCGCCAGCAGCCCCGACAGAAGCTATGGCTACACCTTC. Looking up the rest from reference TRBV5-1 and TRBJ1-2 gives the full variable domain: KAGVTQTPRYLIKTRGQQVTLSCSPISGHRSVSWYQQTPGQGLQFLFEYFSETQRNKGNFPGRFSGRQFSNSRSEMNVSTLELGDSALYLCASSPDRSYGYTFGSGTRLTVV.

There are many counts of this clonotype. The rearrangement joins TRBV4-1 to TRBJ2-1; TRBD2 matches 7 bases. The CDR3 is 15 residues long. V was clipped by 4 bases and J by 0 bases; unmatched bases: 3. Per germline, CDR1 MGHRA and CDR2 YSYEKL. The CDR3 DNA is TGCGCCAGCAGCCGGACTAGAAGCTCCTACAATGAGCAGTTCTTC. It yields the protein CASSRTRSSYNEQFF.

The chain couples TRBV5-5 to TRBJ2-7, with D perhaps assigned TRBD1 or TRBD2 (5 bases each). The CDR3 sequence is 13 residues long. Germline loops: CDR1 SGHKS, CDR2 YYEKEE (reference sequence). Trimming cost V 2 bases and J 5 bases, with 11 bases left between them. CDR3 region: CASSLVRGDEQYV. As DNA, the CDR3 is TGTGCCAGCAGCTTAGTTAGGGGAGACGAGCAGTACGTC.

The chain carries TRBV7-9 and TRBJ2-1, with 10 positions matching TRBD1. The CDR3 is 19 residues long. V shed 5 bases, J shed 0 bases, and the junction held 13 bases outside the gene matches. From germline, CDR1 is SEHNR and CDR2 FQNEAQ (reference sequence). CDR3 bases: TGTGCCAGCAGCCCCCACCCGGACAGGGGGGGGAGCTCCTACAATGAGCAGTTCTTC. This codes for CASSPHPDRGGSSYNEQFF.

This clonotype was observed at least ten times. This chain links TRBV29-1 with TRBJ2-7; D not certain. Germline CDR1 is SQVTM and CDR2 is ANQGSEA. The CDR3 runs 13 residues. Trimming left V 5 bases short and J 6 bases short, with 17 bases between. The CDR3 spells CSVMVSGFSEQYF. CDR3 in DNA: TGCAGCGTTATGGTGTCCGGTTTCTCCGAGCAGTACTTC.

The CDR3 nucleotides are TGCGCCAGCAGCTTGTATGGCAGGACTTACACCGGGGAGCTGTTTTTT. It encodes CASSLYGRTYTGELFF. This chain links TRBV5-1 with TRBJ2-2; TRBD2 is a possible D gene (5 bases). CDR3 length: 16 amino acids. V lost 1 base and J 3 bases, leaving 13 bases between the germline ends. CDR1 is SGHRS and CDR2 is YFSETQ in the germline V gene.

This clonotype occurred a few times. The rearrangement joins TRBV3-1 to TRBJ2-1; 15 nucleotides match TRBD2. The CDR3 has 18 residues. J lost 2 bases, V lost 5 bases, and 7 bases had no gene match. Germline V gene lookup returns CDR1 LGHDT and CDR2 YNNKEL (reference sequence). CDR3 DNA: TGTGCCAGCAGCGAAATGGGACTAGCGGGAGGCCCCTACAATGAGCAGTTCTTC. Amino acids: CASSEMGLAGGPYNEQFF.

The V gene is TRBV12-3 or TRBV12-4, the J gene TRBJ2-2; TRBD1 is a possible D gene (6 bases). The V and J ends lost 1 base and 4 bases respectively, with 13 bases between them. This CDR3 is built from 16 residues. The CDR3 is CASSLVGQGTTGELFF. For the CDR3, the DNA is TGTGCCAGCAGTTTAGTGGGCCAGGGGACCACCGGGGAGCTGTTTTTT.

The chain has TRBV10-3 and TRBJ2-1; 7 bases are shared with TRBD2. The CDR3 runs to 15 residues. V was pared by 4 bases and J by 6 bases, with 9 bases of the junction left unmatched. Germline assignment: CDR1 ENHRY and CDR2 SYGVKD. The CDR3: CAISGLAEASNEQFF. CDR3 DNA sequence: TGTGCCATCAGTGGGCTAGCGGAAGCTTCCAATGAGCAGTTCTTC.

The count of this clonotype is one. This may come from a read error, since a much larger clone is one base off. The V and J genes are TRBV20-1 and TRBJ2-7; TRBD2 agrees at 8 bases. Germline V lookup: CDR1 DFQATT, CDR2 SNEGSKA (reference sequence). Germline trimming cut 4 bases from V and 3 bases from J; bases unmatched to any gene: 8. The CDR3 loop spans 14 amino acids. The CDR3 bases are TGCAGTGCTACCGGGACTAGAGAATACTACGAGCAGTACTTC. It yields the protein CSATGTREYYEQYF.

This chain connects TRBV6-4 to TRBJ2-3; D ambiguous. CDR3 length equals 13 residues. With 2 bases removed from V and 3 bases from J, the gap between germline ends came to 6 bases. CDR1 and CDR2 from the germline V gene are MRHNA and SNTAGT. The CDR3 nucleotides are TGTGCCAGCAGTGACCTCTTAACAGATACGCAGTATTTT. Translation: CASSDLLTDTQYF.

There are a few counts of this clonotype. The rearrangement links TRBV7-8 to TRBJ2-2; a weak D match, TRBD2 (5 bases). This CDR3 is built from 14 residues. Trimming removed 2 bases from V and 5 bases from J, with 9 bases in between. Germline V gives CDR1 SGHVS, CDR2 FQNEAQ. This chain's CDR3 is CASSLTGVTGELFF. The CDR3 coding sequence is TGTGCCAGCAGCTTAACCGGGGTAACCGGGGAGCTGTTTTTT.

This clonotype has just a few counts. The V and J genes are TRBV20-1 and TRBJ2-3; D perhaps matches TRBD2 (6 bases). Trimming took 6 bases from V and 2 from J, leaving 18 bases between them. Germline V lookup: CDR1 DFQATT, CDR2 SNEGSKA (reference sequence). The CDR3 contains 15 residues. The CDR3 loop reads CSATAPGLNTDTQYF. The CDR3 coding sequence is TGCAGTGCCACAGCACCGGGACTTAACACAGATACGCAGTATTTT.

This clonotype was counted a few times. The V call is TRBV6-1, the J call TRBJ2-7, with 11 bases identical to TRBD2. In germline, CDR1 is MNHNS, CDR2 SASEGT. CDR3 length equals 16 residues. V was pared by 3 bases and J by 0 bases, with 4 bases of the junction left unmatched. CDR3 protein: CASSDLTSGSSYEQYV. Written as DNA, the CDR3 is TGTGCCAGCAGTGACCTAACTAGCGGGAGCTCCTACGAGCAGTACGTC.

The CDR3 DNA reads TGCGCCAGCAGCCACCCTTTCTCGGGGATCCAAGAGACCCAGTACTTC. Its protein product is CASSHPFSGIQETQYF. V usage is TRBV4-1 and J usage is TRBJ2-5; D is possibly TRBD2 (5 bases). Trimming stripped 3 bases from V and 1 base from J, with 15 bases between. The CDR3 runs to 16 residues. Germline V gives CDR1 MGHRA, CDR2 YSYEKL.

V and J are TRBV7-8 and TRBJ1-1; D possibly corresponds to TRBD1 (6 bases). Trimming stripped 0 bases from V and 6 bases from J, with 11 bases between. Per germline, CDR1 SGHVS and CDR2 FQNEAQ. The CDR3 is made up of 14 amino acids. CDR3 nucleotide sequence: TGTGCCAGCAGCTTAGCAGGGGGTAAGGCTGAAGCTTTCTTT. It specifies CASSLAGGKAEAFF. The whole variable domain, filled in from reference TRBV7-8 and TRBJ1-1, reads GAGVSQSPRYKVAKRGQDVALRCDPISGHVSLFWYQQALGQGPEFLTYFQNEAQLDKSGLPSDRFFAERPEGSVSTLKIQRTQQEDSAVYLCASSLAGGKAEAFFGQGTRLTVV.

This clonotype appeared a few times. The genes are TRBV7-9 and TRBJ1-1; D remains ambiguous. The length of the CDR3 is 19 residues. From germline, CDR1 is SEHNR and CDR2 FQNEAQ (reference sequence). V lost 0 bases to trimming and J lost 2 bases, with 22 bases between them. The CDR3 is CASSLAMVLSQKGNTEAFF. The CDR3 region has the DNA TGTGCCAGCAGCTTAGCGATGGTGTTGTCACAGAAGGGAAACACTGAAGCTTTCTTT.

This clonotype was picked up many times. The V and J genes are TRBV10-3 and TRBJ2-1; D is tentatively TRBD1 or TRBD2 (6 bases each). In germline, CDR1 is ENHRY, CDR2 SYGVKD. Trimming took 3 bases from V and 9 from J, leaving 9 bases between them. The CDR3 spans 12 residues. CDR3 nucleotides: TGTGCCATCAGTGACGGGGGCCCTGAGCAGTTCTTC. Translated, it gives CAISDGGPEQFF.